This is a list of T cell receptor beta chains from one sample in a study of beta chain features in type 1 diabetes. The data were produced by immunoSEQ multiplex PCR, yet TCRdb's version contains in-frame clones alone and is incomplete. This sample has 250,000 to 350,000 clones, with more than 13% found just once. The specimen was naive CD4+ T cells from blood. These TCRs come from a man under 40 with type 1 diabetes. Both conserved end residues are part of each CDR3. D genes are given only for firm matches. Clone size is shown for a subset of rows, as once, few, many or a class of expanded clone.

V: TRBV7-3
size: .
D: .
length: 13
J: TRBJ2-7
CDR3: CASRSPASYEQYF
DNA: TGTGCCAGCAGGTCTCCAGCGTCCTACGAGCAGTACTTC

V: TRBV15
size: .
D: .
length: 15
J: TRBJ2-1
CDR3: CATSRDHGGNIEQFF
DNA: TGTGCCACCAGCAGAGATCACGGGGGAAACATTGAGCAGTTCTTC

V: TRBV10-3
size: few
D: TRBD1
length: 14
J: TRBJ1-5
CDR3: CAISAGGSNQPQHF
DNA: TGTGCCATCAGTGCAGGGGGTAGCAATCAGCCCCAGCATTTT

V: TRBV4-3
size: .
D: TRBD1
length: 17
J: TRBJ1-4
CDR3: CASSPSGQAATNEKLFF
DNA: TGCGCCAGCAGCCCCTCAGGACAGGCGGCAACTAATGAAAAACTGTTTTTT

V: TRBV30
size: few
D: TRBD2
length: 16
J: TRBJ2-7
CDR3: CAWSFPRRAGGGEQYF
DNA: TGTGCCTGGAGTTTCCCCCGTCGAGCGGGAGGCGGCGAGCAGTACTTC

V: TRBV19
size: few
D: .
length: 15
J: TRBJ2-1
CDR3: CASALRRADYNEQFF
DNA: TGTGCCAGCGCCCTCAGGCGGGCCGACTACAATGAGCAGTTCTTC

V: TRBV9
size: .
D: .
length: 13
J: TRBJ2-1
CDR3: CASSVTLRDEQFF
DNA: TGTGCCAGCAGCGTAACGTTACGGGATGAGCAGTTCTTC

V: TRBV29-1
size: few
D: TRBD1
length: 19
J: TRBJ2-5
CDR3: CSVVSPFLSTGGASETQYF
DNA: TGCAGCGTTGTATCCCCATTCCTTTCGACAGGGGGCGCGTCAGAGACCCAGTACTTC

V: TRBV7-2
size: few
D: TRBD1
length: 15
J: TRBJ1-1
CDR3: CASSPDRGRDTEAFF
DNA: TGTGCCAGCAGCCCGGACAGGGGGCGGGACACTGAAGCTTTCTTT

V: TRBV4-2
size: few
D: TRBD2
length: 15
J: TRBJ2-7
CDR3: CASSQELAGVYEQYF
DNA: TGTGCCAGCAGCCAAGAGTTAGCGGGAGTTTACGAGCAGTACTTC

V: TRBV5-4
size: .
D: .
length: 13
J: TRBJ2-5
CDR3: CASSHRDAETQYF
DNA: TGCGCCAGCAGCCACAGGGATGCGGAGACCCAGTACTTC

V: TRBV6-1
size: .
D: .
length: 15
J: TRBJ2-7
CDR3: CASKSGGGGTYEQYF
DNA: TGTGCCAGCAAGTCAGGAGGTGGTGGGACCTACGAGCAGTACTTC

V: TRBV10-3
size: .
D: .
length: 12
J: TRBJ2-7
CDR3: CAISAENYEQYF
DNA: TGTGCCATCAGTGCTGAGAACTACGAGCAGTACTTC

V: TRBV18
size: few
D: TRBD1
length: 13
J: TRBJ2-5
CDR3: CASSPWDRETQYF
DNA: TGTGCCAGCTCACCATGGGACAGGGAGACCCAGTACTTC

V: TRBV9
size: few
D: .
length: 17
J: TRBJ2-7
CDR3: CASSVGGLSPQGYEQYF
DNA: TGTGCCAGCAGCGTAGGAGGCTTAAGTCCCCAGGGCTACGAGCAGTACTTC

V: TRBV7-3
size: few
D: TRBD1
length: 14
J: TRBJ2-7
CDR3: CASSLTGGGYEQYF
DNA: TGTGCCAGCAGCTTGACAGGGGGAGGCTACGAGCAGTACTTC

V: TRBV5-4
size: few
D: TRBD2
length: 14
J: TRBJ2-1
CDR3: CASSSGTSAAEQFF
DNA: TGTGCCAGCAGCTCCGGGACTAGCGCGGCTGAGCAGTTCTTC

V: TRBV6-1
size: .
D: .
length: 13
J: TRBJ1-4
CDR3: CATQQGPNEKLFF
DNA: TGTGCCACCCAACAGGGACCTAATGAAAAACTGTTTTTT

V: TRBV15
size: few
D: .
length: 14
J: TRBJ1-1
CDR3: CATSRDRVSTEAFF
DNA: TGTGCCACCAGCAGAGATCGGGTTAGCACTGAAGCTTTCTTT

V: TRBV11-2
size: .
D: .
length: 15
J: TRBJ2-2
CDR3: CASSFSRRGTGELFF
DNA: TGTGCCAGCAGCTTCAGCCGGCGGGGCACCGGGGAGCTGTTTTTT

V: TRBV20-1
size: few
D: .
length: 9
J: TRBJ2-5
CDR3: CKFGETQYF
DNA: TGCAAATTCGGGGAGACCCAGTACTTC

V: TRBV7-9
size: few
D: TRBD1
length: 14
J: TRBJ2-5
CDR3: CASSAGTGQETQYF
DNA: TGTGCCAGCAGCGCCGGGACAGGACAAGAGACCCAGTACTTC

V: TRBV14
size: .
D: .
length: 13
J: TRBJ1-1
CDR3: CASSQDMNTEAFF
DNA: TGTGCCAGCAGCCAAGATATGAACACTGAAGCTTTCTTT

V: TRBV14
size: .
D: TRBD2
length: 18
J: TRBJ2-1
CDR3: CASSQVLAGGSSYNEQFF
DNA: TGTGCCAGCAGCCAAGTCCTAGCGGGAGGGAGTTCCTACAATGAGCAGTTCTTC